The entry that follows covers one T cell receptor (beta chain) sequence. It lacks a known antigen. The input lacks base qualities; no much larger clone sits a single base away. This entry comes from a study of T cell repertoires in cytomegalovirus infection (dated by TCRdb to the late 2010s). A note on the overall study: Donor HLA type was relevant to the analysis, as public TCR beta signatures indicated carriage of CMV infection together with the matching HLA type. Findings and caveats that apply to the study as a whole: Carriers of CMV infection plus the relevant HLA type were discriminated by the cumulative frequency of public TCR beta family members in the study cohort and in an independent roughly 370-donor cohort. In the ex vivo response, HLA-C-restricted CMV-specific TCR beta clonotypes were dominant, and in two of eight donors the single most frequent clonotype came from this HLA-C-restricted group.

Sequencing was performed on an Illumina HiSeq 1500. TCRdb trimmed public reads at Q25 via fastp, called clones via MiXCR and kept in-frame beta chains. Identical CDR3 proteins give one entry, which carries the most common genes and DNA. The sample table holds roughly 720,000 distinct CDR3 sequences, of which roughly a third were seen once. The ten largest clones add up to about 2.8% of the sample. Its CDR3 holds 14 amino acids, cysteine through phenylalanine. Just CDR3 DNA is preserved here, 42 bases in frame from base 1. Trimming costs V 3 bases and J 7 bases, and their ends lie 13 bases apart. CDR1 and CDR2, per the germline V gene, are MDHEN and SYDVKM.

The sequence derives from a human donor in good health (CMV status not recorded). Some clones in this sample may be carry-over from other donors' samples. This sequence uses TRBV28 and TRBJ2-1; there is no confident call for the D gene. The sample consisted of PBMCs. At the DNA level, the sequence is TGTGCCAGCAGTTTTGACTGGGGTGGAAATGAGCAGTTCTTC. It encodes CASSFDWGGNEQFF. Extended through the reference TRBV28 and TRBJ2-1 proteins, this CDR3 yields the full variable domain: DVKVTQSSRYLVKRTGEKVFLECVQDMDHENMFWYRQDPGLGLRLIYFSYDVKMKEKGDIPEGYSVSREKKERFSLILESASTNQTSMYLCASSFDWGGNEQFFGPGTRLTVL.